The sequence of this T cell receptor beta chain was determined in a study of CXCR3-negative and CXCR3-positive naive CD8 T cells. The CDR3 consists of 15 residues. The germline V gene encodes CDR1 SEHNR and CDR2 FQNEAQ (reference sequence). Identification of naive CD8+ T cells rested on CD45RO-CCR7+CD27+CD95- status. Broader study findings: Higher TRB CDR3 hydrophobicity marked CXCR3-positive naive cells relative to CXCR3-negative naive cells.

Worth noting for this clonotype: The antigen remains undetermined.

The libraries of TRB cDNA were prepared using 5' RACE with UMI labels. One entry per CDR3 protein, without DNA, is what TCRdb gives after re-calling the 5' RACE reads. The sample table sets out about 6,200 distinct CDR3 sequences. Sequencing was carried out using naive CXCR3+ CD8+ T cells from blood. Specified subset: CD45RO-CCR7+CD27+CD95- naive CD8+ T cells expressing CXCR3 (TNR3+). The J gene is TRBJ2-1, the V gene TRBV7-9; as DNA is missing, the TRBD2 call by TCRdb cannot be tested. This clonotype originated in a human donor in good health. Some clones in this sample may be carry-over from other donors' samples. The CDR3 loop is CASSLVTSGRNEQFF.